Below, one T cell receptor (beta chain) is given with its context. Generated by immunoSEQ multiplex PCR, the TCRdb table keeps only in-frame clones and is missing some. The repertoire holds about 16,000 clones, approximately 90% seen once, with around 12% in the top ten. With V trimmed by 3 bases and J by 7 bases, 12 bases remained unmatched. The V gene's germline CDR1 is MNHEY and CDR2 SVGAGI. The CDR3 sequence is 15 residues long. The sample belongs to a study of technical replicates of blood from several donors. This TCR derives from a human donor in good health. The chain joins TRBV6-5 to TRBJ2-7, with 7 bases that match TRBD2. The sequencing sample was made of PBMCs. The CDR3 reads CASSYLRDYQVEQYF. CDR3 bases: TGTGCCAGCAGTTATCTCCGGGACTACCAAGTGGAGCAGTACTTC.